There are a few counts of the clone carrying this T cell receptor (beta chain). Its antigen remains unknown. The source of the sample is a study of identical twins. General study points: Sharing of beta out-of-frame sequences by twins showed a weaker excess.

Every one of the donors was a healthy Caucasian. Each CDR3 protein is one row after TCRdb ran MiXCR on the 5' RACE reads. This table has about 1.7 million distinct CDR3 sequences, roughly a third appearing once. Germline loops: CDR1 LGHDT, CDR2 YNNKEL (reference sequence). The V segment lost 0 bases and the J segment 1 base; nucleotides outside the gene matches: 3. CDR3 length equals 16 residues. The source is a newborn girl in good health. The chain recombines TRBV3-1 with TRBJ2-7; 10 positions agree with TRBD2. Sequences were obtained from cord blood. The CDR3 region has the DNA TGTGCCAGCAGCCAAGATTCGACTAGCGGGTCCTACGAGCAGTACTTC. Its translation: CASSQDSTSGSYEQYF.